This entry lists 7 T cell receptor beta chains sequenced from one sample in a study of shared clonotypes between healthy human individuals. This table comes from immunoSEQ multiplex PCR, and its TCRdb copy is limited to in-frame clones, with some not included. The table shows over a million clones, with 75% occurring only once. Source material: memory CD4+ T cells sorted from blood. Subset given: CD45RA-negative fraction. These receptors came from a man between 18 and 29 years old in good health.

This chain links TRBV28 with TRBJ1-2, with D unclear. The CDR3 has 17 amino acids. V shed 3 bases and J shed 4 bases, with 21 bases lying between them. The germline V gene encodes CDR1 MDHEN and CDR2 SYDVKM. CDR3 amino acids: CASSLGASLGPIYGYTF. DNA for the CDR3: TGTGCCAGCAGTTTGGGAGCCTCTCTTGGCCCGATCTATGGCTACACCTTC.

Written as DNA, the CDR3 is TGCGCCAGCAGCTTGTCAGGGGAAGCCAAAAACATTCAGTACTTC. It encodes CASSLSGEAKNIQYF. The chain uses TRBV5-1 and TRBJ2-4, with a possible D match to TRBD1 (6 bases). V shed 1 base and J shed 0 bases, with 8 bases lying between them. Germline-derived CDR1 and CDR2 are SGHRS and YFSETQ. The CDR3 consists of 15 residues.

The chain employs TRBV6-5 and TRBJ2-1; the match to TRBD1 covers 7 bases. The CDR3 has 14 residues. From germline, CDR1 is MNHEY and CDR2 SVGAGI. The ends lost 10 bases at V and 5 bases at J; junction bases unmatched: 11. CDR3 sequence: CATSRTGADNEQFF. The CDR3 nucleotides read TGTGCCACCTCAAGGACAGGCGCGGACAATGAGCAGTTCTTC.

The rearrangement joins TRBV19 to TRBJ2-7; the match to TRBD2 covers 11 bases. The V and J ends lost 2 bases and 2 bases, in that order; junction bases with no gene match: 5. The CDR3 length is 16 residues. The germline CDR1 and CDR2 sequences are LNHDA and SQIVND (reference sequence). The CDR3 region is CASSITSGGPTYEQYF. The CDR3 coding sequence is TGTGCCAGTAGTATAACTAGCGGGGGCCCTACCTACGAGCAGTACTTC. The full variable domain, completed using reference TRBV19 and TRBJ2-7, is DGGITQSPKYLFRKEGQNVTLSCEQNLNHDAMYWYRQDPGQGLRLIYYSQIVNDFQKGDIAEGYSVSREKKESFPLTVTSAQKNPTAFYLCASSITSGGPTYEQYFGPGTRLTVT.

The CDR3 bases are TGTGCCAGCAACCTAGCGGGCCTTCCTAAAGAGACCCAGTACTTC. Translated: CASNLAGLPKETQYF. J is TRBJ2-5 and V is TRBV11-2; 8 positions agree with TRBD2. CDR3 size: 15 residues. Trimming at V came to 7 bases and at J to 3 bases, leaving 10 bases not matched to a gene. The germline V gene encodes CDR1 SGHAT and CDR2 FQNNGV.

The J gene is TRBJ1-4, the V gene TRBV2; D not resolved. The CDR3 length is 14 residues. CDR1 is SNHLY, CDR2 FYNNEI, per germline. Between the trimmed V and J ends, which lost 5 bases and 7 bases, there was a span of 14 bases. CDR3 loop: CASSKTTTSEKLFF. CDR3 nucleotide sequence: TGTGCCAGCAGTAAGACAACCACAAGTGAAAAACTGTTTTTT.

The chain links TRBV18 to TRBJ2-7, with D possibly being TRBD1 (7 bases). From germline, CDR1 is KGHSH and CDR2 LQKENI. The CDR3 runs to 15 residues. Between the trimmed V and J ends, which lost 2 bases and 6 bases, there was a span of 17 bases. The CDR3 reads CASSPSAGGKSEQYF. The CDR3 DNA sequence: TGTGCCAGCTCACCATCGGCAGGGGGGAAGAGCGAGCAGTACTTC.